The clone carrying this T cell receptor (beta chain) was counted only a few times. CDR3 size: 14 residues. From germline, CDR1 is MNHEY and CDR2 SVGEGT. The V gene end was trimmed by 5 bases and the J gene end by 6 bases; junction bases not matched to a gene: 8. This entry belongs to a study of blood T cell repertoires in COVID-19. Study overall: Acute and convalescent COVID-19 specimens originated in the United States, Italy and Spain.

This table comes from immunoSEQ multiplex PCR, and its TCRdb copy is limited to in-frame clones, with some not included. The repertoire includes hundreds of thousands of clones, more than 80% of them detected once, and 3% sits in the top ten. Seattle-derived patients entered the study during active infection and were followed longitudinally. The J gene is TRBJ2-3, the V gene TRBV6-2 or TRBV6-3; 7 nucleotides agree with TRBD2. The sequencing input was peripheral blood. The sequence derives from a woman in her 30s with COVID-19, enrolled during active disease. This chain's CDR3 is CASSQFQGGDTQYF. CDR3 in DNA: TGTGCCAGCAGTCAGTTCCAGGGAGGGGATACGCAGTATTTT.